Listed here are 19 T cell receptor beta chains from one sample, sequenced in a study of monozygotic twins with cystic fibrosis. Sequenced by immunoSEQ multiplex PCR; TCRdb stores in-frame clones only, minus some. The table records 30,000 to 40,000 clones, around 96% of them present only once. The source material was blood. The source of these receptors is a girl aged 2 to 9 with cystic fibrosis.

CDR3 in DNA: TGCAGTGCCGGGGGGTCCTATGGCTACACCTTC. As protein: CSAGGSYGYTF. The chain couples TRBV20-1 to TRBJ1-2, with D possibly matching TRBD1 (5 bases). This CDR3 contains 11 residues. CDR1 is DFQATT and CDR2 is SNEGSKA in the germline V gene (reference sequence). V lost 6 bases and J lost 4, with 9 bases in between.

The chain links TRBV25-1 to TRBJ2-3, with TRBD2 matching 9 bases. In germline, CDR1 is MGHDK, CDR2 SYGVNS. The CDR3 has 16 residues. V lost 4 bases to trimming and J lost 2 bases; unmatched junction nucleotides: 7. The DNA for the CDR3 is TGTGCCAGCAGTGTCGAGCGGGAGGCTCACACAGATACGCAGTATTTT. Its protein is CASSVEREAHTDTQYF. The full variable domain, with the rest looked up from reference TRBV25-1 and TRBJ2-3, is EADIYQTPRYLVIGTGKKITLECSQTMGHDKMYWYQQDPGMELHLIHYSYGVNSTEKGDLSSESTVSRIRTEHFPLTLESARPSHTSQYLCASSVEREAHTDTQYFGPGTRLTVL.

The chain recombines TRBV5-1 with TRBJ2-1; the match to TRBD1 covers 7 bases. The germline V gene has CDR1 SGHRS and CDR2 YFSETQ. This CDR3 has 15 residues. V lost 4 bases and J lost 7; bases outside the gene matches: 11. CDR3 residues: CASSPGQAKGNEQFF. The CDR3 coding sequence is TGCGCCAGCAGCCCAGGACAGGCCAAGGGGAATGAGCAGTTCTTC.

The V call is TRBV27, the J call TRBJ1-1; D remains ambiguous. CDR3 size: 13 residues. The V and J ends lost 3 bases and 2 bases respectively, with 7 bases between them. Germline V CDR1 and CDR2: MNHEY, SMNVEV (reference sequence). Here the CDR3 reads CASSFTQNTEAFF. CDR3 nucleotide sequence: TGTGCCAGCAGTTTTACCCAAAACACTGAAGCTTTCTTT.

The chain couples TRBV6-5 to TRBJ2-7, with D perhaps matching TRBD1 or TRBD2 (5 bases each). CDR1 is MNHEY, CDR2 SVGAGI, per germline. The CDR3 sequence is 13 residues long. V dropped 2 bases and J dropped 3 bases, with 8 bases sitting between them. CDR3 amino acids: CASSYQGDYEQYF. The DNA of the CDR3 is TGTGCCAGCAGTTACCAGGGAGACTACGAGCAGTACTTC.

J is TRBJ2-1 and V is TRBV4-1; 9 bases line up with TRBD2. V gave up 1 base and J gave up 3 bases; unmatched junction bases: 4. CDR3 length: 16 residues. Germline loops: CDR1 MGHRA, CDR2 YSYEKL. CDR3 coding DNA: TGCGCCAGCAGCCAAGGTTCTAGCGGGATCTACAATGAGCAGTTCTTC. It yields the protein CASSQGSSGIYNEQFF.

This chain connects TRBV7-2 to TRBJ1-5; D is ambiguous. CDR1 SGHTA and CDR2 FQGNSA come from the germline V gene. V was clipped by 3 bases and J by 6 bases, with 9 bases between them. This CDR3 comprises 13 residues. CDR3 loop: CASSLGGSQPQHF. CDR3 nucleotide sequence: TGTGCCAGCAGCTTGGGAGGCAGTCAGCCCCAGCATTTT.

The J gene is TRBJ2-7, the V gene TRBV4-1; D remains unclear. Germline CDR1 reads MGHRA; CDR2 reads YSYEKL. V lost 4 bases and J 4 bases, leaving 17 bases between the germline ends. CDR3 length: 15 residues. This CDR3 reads CASSRSSLPAYEQYF. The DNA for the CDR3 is TGCGCCAGCAGCCGGAGTTCCCTCCCGGCTTACGAGCAGTACTTC.

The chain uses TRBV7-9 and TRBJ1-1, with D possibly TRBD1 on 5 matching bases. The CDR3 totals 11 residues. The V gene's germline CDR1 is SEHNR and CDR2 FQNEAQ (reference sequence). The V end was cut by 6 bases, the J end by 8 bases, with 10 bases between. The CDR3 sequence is CASSGTPEAFF. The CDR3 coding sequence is TGTGCCAGCAGTGGGACCCCAGAAGCTTTCTTT.

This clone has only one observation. CDR3: CASSTHIRGAGMNTEAFF. The CDR3 bases are TGTGCCAGCAGCACCCATATCCGGGGGGCAGGAATGAACACTGAAGCTTTCTTT. The chain uses TRBV7-9 and TRBJ1-1; maybe TRBD1 (6 bases). Trimming stripped 5 bases from V and 0 bases from J, with 22 bases between. CDR3 length: 18 amino acids. CDR1 and CDR2 (germline): SEHNR, FQNEAQ (reference sequence).

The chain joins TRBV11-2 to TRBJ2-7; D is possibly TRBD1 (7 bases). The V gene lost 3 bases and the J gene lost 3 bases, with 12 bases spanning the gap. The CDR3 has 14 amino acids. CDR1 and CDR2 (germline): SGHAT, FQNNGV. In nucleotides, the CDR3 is TGTGCCAGCAGCTTTTTTCAGGGGGGCTACGAGCAGTACTTC. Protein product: CASSFFQGGYEQYF.

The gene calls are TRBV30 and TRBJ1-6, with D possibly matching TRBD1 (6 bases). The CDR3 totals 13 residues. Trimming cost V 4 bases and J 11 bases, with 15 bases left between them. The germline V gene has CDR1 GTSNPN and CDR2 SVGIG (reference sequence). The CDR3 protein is CAWTLDRTTPLHF. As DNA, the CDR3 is TGTGCCTGGACCCTGGACAGAACGACACCCCTCCACTTT.

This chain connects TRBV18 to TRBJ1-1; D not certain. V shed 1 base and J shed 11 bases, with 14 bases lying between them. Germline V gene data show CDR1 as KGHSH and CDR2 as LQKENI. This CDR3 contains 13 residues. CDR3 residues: CASSPRDLVGAFF. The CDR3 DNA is TGTGCCAGCTCACCACGAGACTTAGTCGGGGCTTTCTTT.

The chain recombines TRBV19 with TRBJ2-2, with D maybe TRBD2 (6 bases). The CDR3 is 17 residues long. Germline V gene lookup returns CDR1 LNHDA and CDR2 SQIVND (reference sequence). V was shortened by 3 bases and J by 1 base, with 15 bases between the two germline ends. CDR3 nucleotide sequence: TGTGCCAGTAGTATCCCGCGGGGAGGCGGGAACACCGGGGAGCTGTTTTTT. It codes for CASSIPRGGGNTGELFF.

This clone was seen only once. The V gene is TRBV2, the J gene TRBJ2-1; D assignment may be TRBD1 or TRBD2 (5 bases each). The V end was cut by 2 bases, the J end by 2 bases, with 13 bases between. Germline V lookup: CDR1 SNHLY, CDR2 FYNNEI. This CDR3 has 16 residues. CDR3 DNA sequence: TGTGCCAGCAGTGAACCCCGGGGCGTAGCCTACAATGAGCAGTTCTTC. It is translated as CASSEPRGVAYNEQFF.

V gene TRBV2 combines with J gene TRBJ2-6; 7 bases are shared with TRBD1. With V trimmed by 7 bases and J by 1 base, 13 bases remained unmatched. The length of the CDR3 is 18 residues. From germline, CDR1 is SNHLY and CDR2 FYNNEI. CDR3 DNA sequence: TGTGCCAGCATCGAGATTCAGGGGGTCGGGTCTGGGGCCAACGTCCTGACTTTC. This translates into CASIEIQGVGSGANVLTF.

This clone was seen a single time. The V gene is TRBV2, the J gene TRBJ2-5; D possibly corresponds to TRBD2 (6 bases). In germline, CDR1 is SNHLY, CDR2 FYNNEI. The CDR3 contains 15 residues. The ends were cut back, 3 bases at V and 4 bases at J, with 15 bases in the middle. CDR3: CASSDIQPGGETQYF. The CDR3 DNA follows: TGTGCCAGCAGTGATATACAGCCCGGGGGAGAGACCCAGTACTTC.

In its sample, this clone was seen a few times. CDR3 coding DNA: TGTGCCAGCAGATCCAGGGCATGGGAGCAGTACTTC. Translation gives CASRSRAWEQYF. The chain joins TRBV6-5 to TRBJ2-7; TRBD1 is a possible D gene (5 bases). Germline V CDR1 and CDR2: MNHEY, SVGAGI. The CDR3 runs to 12 residues. Trimming removed 6 bases at V and 7 bases at J, with 13 bases between.

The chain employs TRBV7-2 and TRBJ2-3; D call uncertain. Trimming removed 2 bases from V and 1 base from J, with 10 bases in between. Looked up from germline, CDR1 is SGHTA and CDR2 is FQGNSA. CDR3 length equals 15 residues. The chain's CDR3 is CASSLFQRGTDTQYF. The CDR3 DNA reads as TGTGCCAGCAGCTTATTCCAGCGTGGCACAGATACGCAGTATTTT.